This entry features one T cell receptor beta chain sequence. What it recognizes is unknown. This entry belongs to a study of shared clonotypes between healthy human individuals. Overall study findings and caveats: Non-shared clonotypes showed lower generation probabilities than clonotypes common to all four donors.

Only in-frame clones appear in the TCRdb table, and some are missing; sequencing was by immunoSEQ multiplex PCR. In the table there are around 1.6 million clones, around 98% of which are singletons. V was trimmed by 4 bases and J by 9 bases, leaving 14 bases between them. The CDR3 runs to 12 residues. CDR1 SGHRS and CDR2 YFSETQ come from the germline V gene. Material: naive CD4+ T cells sorted from blood. Subset specified: CD45RA+ positively selected. The chain joins TRBV5-1 to TRBJ2-7; tentatively, D is TRBD1 (5 bases). This sequence was found in a man aged 25-45 years in good health. In nucleotides, the CDR3 is TGCGCCAGCAGCCCGCAGGGTCCTGGGCAGTACTTC. It translates to CASSPQGPGQYF.